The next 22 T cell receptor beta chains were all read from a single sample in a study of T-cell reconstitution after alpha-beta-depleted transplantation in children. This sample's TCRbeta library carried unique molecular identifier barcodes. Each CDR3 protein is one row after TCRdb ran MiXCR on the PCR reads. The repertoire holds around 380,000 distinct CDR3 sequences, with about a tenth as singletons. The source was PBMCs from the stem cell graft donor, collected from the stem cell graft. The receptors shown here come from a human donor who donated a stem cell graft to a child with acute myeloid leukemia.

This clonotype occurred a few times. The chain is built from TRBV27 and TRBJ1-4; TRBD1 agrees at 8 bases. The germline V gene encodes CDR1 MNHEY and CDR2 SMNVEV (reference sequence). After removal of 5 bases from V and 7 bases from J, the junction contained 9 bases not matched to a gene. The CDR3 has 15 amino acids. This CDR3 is CASSASGGVGEKLFF. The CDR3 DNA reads TGTGCCAGCAGTGCCTCAGGGGGCGTCGGTGAAAAACTGTTTTTT.

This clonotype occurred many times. The CDR3 sequence is CASSQGLGRQADTQYF. The CDR3, as DNA: TGCGCCAGCAGCCAAGGATTAGGCAGGCAGGCAGATACGCAGTATTTT. This sequence joins TRBV4-1 and TRBJ2-3, with D unresolved. Germline assignment: CDR1 MGHRA and CDR2 YSYEKL. The CDR3 has 16 residues. The V end lost 1 base, the J end lost 4 bases, and 15 bases lay between the germline ends.

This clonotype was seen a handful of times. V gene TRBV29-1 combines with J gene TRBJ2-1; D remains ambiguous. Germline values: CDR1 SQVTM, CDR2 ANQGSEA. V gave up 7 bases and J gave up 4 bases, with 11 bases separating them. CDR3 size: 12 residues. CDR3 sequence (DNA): TGCAGCGCCACAAAGGGTTACAATGAGCAGTTCTTC. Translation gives CSATKGYNEQFF.

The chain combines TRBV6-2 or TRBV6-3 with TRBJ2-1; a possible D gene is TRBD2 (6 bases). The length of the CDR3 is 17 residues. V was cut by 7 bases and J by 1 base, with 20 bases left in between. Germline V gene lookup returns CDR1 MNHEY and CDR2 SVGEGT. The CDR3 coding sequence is TGTGCCAGCACCTACGGTTCTAGCGCGAAATCCTACAATGAGCAGTTCTTC. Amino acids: CASTYGSSAKSYNEQFF.

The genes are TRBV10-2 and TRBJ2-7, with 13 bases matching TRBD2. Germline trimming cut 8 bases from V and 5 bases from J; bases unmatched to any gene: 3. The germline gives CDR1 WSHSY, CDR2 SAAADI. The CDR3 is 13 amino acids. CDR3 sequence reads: CASQLAGGHEQYV. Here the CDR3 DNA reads TGCGCCAGCCAACTAGCGGGGGGGCACGAGCAGTACGTC.

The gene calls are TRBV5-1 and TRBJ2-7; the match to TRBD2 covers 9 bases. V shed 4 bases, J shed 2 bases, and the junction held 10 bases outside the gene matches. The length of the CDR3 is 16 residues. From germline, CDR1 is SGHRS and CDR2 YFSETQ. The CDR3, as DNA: TGCGCCAGCAGCCCCCAAGGGTTAGCGGGAGCCTACGAGCAGTACTTC. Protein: CASSPQGLAGAYEQYF.

CDR3 coding DNA: TGTGCCAGCACCCTACAGCAGGACGAGCAGTACGTC. Encoded protein: CASTLQQDEQYV. The J gene is TRBJ2-7, the V gene TRBV25-1, with D hard to call. The CDR3 extends over 12 amino acids. In germline, CDR1 is MGHDK, CDR2 SYGVNS. V was trimmed by 7 bases and J by 5 bases, leaving 12 bases between them.

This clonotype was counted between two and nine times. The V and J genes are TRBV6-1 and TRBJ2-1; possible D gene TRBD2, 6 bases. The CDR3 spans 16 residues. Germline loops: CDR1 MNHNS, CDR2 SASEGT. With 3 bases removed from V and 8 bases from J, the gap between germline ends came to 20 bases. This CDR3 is CASSDPLRGLRDEQFF. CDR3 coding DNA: TGTGCCAGCAGTGACCCTTTGCGGGGCCTTAGAGATGAGCAGTTCTTC.

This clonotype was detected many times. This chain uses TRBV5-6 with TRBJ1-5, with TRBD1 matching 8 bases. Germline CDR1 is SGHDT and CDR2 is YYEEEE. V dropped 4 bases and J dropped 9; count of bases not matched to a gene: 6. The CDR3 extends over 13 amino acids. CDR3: CASSGTGRGPQHF. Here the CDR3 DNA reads TGTGCCAGCAGCGGGACAGGAAGGGGGCCCCAGCATTTT.

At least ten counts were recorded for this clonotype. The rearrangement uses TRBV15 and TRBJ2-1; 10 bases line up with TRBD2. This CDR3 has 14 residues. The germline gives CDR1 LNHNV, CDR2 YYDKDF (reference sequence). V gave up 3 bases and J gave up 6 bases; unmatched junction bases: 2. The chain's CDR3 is CATSRASGGNEQFF. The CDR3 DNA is TGTGCCACCAGCAGGGCTAGCGGGGGCAATGAGCAGTTCTTC.

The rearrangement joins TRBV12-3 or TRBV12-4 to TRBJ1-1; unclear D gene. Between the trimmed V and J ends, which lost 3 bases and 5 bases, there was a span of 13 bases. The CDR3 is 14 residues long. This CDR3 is CASSLAALRTEAFF. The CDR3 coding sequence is TGTGCCAGCAGTTTGGCCGCCCTACGGACTGAAGCTTTCTTT.

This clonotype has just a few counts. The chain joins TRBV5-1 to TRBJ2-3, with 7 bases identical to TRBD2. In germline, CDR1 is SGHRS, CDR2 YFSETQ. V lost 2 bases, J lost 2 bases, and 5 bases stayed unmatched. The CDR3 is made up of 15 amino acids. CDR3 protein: CASSFGTISTDTQYF. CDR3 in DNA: TGCGCCAGCAGCTTCGGGACTATATCCACAGATACGCAGTATTTT.

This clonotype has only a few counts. The CDR3 bases are TGCAGTGCTAGTCGAGCGGAGGGCGCCACCGGGGAGCTGTTTTTT. This translates into CSASRAEGATGELFF. This chain connects TRBV20-1 to TRBJ2-2; a weak D match, TRBD2 (6 bases). Trimming removed 3 bases from V and 4 bases from J, with 15 bases in between. The CDR3 loop spans 15 amino acids. Germline CDR1 and CDR2: DFQATT and SNEGSKA (reference sequence).

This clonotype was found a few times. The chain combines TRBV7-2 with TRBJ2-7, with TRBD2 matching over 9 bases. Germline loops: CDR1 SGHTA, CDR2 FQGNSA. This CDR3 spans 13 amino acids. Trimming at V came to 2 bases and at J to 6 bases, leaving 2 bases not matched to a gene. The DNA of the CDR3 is TGTGCCAGCAGCTTATCTAGCGGGATCGAGCAGTACTTC. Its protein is CASSLSSGIEQYF.

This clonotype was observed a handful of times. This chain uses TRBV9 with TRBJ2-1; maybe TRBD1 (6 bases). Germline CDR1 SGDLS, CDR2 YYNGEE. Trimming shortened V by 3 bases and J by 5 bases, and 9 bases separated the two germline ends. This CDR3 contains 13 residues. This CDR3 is CASSDWTDNEQFF. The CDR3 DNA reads TGTGCCAGCAGCGATTGGACAGACAATGAGCAGTTCTTC.

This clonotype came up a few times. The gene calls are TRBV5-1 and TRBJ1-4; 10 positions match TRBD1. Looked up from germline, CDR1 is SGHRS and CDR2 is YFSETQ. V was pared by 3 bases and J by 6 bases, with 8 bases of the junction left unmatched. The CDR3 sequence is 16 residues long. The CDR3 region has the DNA TGCGCCAGCAGCTCCCTGGGACAGGGGAAGGATGAAAAACTGTTTTTT. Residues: CASSSLGQGKDEKLFF.

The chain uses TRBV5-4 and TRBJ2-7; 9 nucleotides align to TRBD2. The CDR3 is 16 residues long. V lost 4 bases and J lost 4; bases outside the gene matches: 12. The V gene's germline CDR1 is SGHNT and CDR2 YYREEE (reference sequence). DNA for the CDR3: TGTGCCAGCAGCAAAACGTCGGGACTAGCTGCGTACGAGCAGTACTTC. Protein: CASSKTSGLAAYEQYF.

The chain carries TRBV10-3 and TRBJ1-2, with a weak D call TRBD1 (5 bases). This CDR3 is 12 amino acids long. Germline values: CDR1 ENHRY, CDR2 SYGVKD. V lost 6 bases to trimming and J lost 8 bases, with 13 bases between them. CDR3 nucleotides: TGTGCCATCAGACCCGGGACGGGGGGCTACACCTTC. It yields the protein CAIRPGTGGYTF.

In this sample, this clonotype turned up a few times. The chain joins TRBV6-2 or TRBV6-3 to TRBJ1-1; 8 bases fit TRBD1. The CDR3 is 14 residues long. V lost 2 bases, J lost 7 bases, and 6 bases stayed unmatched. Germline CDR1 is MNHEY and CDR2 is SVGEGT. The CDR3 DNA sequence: TGTGCCAGCAGTTACCGAGGACAGGGCGATGAAGCTTTCTTT. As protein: CASSYRGQGDEAFF.

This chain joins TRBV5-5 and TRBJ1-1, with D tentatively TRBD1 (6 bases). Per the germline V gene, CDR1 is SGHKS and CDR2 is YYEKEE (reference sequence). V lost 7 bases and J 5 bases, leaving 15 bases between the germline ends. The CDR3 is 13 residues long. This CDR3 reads CASVQGRETEAFF. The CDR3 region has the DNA TGTGCCAGCGTACAGGGAAGGGAAACTGAAGCTTTCTTT.

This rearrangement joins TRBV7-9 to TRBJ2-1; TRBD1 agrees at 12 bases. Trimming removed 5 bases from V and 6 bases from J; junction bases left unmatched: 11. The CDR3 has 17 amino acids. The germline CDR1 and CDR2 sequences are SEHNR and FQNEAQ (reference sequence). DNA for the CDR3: TGTGCCAGCAGCCCCGGGACAGGGGGCTATTCCGGCAATGAGCAGTTCTTC. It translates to CASSPGTGGYSGNEQFF.

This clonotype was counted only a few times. The CDR3 spells CSATTSGKQINEQFF. CDR3 nucleotide sequence: TGCAGTGCAACGACTAGCGGGAAGCAAATCAATGAGCAGTTCTTC. The rearrangement joins TRBV20-1 to TRBJ2-1; 11 bases are shared with TRBD2. The CDR3 sequence is 15 residues long. V lost 6 bases, J lost 6 bases, and 10 bases stayed unmatched. Germline V gene data show CDR1 as DFQATT and CDR2 as SNEGSKA (reference sequence).